A selection of T cell receptor beta chains follows, all from one sample in a study of blood T cell repertoires in COVID-19. Data came from immunoSEQ multiplex PCR; TCRdb stores just in-frame clones and leaves some out. The sample includes 150,000 to 180,000 clones, approximately 83% of them seen just once. The sample comprised peripheral blood. The receptors were sampled from an older woman with acute or convalescent COVID-19. Each CDR3 is given with its conserved first and last residue. D genes are given only for firm matches. Size values are once, few and many counts, or a class for expanded clones, and some rows have none.

clone size	D gene	V gene	J gene	CDR3 DNA	CDR3 protein
NA	NA	TRBV30	TRBJ1-3	TGTGCCTGGAGTGTACTCCCGGGAAACACCATATATTTT	CAWSVLPGNTIYF
NA	TRBD1	TRBV6-1	TRBJ1-4	TGTGCCAGCAGTGCCGGGACAGGGGCAACTAATGAAAAACTGTTTTTT	CASSAGTGATNEKLFF
NA	NA	TRBV10-2	TRBJ1-1	TGCGCCAGTAGGGGCGGAACTGAAGCTTTCTTT	CASRGGTEAFF
few	NA	TRBV19	TRBJ1-5	TGTGCCAGTAGTAGGAATTACAGGGCGGCTAGCAATCAGCCCCAGCATTTT	CASSRNYRAASNQPQHF
once	NA	TRBV7-9	TRBJ2-2	TGTGCCAGCAGCTTCCGCTCCCCCCAGGAGGGCGGGGAGCTGTTTTTT	CASSFRSPQEGGELFF
NA	NA	TRBV11-3	TRBJ2-2	TGTGCCAGCAGAGGGGGGGGGTCCCCCGGGGAGCTGTTTTTT	CASRGGGSPGELFF
NA	TRBD2	TRBV30	TRBJ2-5	TGTGCAGTTGGGGCGGGGGGGATCCAAGAGACCCAGTACTTC	CAVGAGGIQETQYF
few	NA	TRBV3-1/TRBV3-2	TRBJ1-6	TGTGCCAGCAGAAAGGAGTCTGGGAATTCACCCCTCCACTTT	CASRKESGNSPLHF
NA	NA	TRBV2	TRBJ1-5	TGTGCCACCGTGGGAAGCACAGGGCAGCCCCAGCATTTT	CATVGSTGQPQHF
NA	TRBD2	TRBV19	TRBJ2-3	TGTGCCAGTAGTAAAGGGACTAGCGGGAGAAGATCCACAGATACGCAGTATTTT	CASSKGTSGRRSTDTQYF
NA	TRBD1	TRBV5-1	TRBJ1-6	TGCGCCAGCAGCTTGGACGGGACAGGGGGCCGTTCACCCCTCCACTTT	CASSLDGTGGRSPLHF
NA	NA	TRBV6-2/TRBV6-3	TRBJ2-2	TGTGCCAGCAGTTACCTCGAGGCCAGGGACACCGGGGAGCTGTTTTTT	CASSYLEARDTGELFF
few	NA	TRBV18	TRBJ2-2	TGTGCCAGCTCACGGACGGACACACATACCGGGGAGCTGTTTTTT	CASSRTDTHTGELFF
NA	TRBD1	TRBV19	TRBJ1-5	TGTGCCAGTAGCAATACAGGGGGACAGCAGCCCCAGCATTTT	CASSNTGGQQPQHF
NA	TRBD1	TRBV9	TRBJ1-2	TGTGCCAGCAGCGCCGGGACAGTCTATGGCTACACCTTC	CASSAGTVYGYTF
NA	TRBD1	TRBV7-8	TRBJ2-2	TGTGCCAGCACCTTACGGGACAGGGTCTCAGGGGAGCTGTTTTTT	CASTLRDRVSGELFF
NA	NA	TRBV5-1	TRBJ1-3	TGCGCCAGCAGCGAAACCATTTCCTCGGACACCATATATTTT	CASSETISSDTIYF
NA	NA	TRBV5-5	TRBJ1-2	TGTGCCAGCAGCTCCTCCGCATGGGGAGACTATGGCTACACCTTC	CASSSSAWGDYGYTF
NA	NA	TRBV4-1	TRBJ1-4	TGCGCCAGCAGCCCGAAAACGGGGGAGGCTGGAGGGATAAGGATGTTTTTT	CASSPKTGEAGGIRMFF
once	TRBD1	TRBV19	TRBJ1-2	TGTGCCAGTAGGCCTACCGGGACAGGAGTCTATGGCTACACCTTC	CASRPTGTGVYGYTF
NA	TRBD1	TRBV7-9	TRBJ1-5	TGTGCCAGCAGCAAAGACAGGGTTGGAAGCAATCAGCCCCAGCATTTT	CASSKDRVGSNQPQHF
NA	TRBD1	TRBV6-5	TRBJ1-1	TGTGCCAGCAGTTGGGGGTCTACAGGGGGCTACAGGGAAGCTTTCTTT	CASSWGSTGGYREAFF
NA	TRBD1	TRBV28	TRBJ1-1	TGTGCCAGCAGTCCTGCGGGACAGGACACTGAAGCTTTCTTT	CASSPAGQDTEAFF
NA	TRBD1	TRBV6-1	TRBJ1-3	TGTGCCAGCAGTGCCGCTATACAGGGGCAGGGAAACACCATATATTTT	CASSAAIQGQGNTIYF
few	NA	TRBV5-1	TRBJ1-4	TGCGCCAGCAGCCAGGGATCAACTAATGAAAAACTGTTTTTT	CASSQGSTNEKLFF
NA	NA	TRBV7-2	TRBJ1-1	TGTGCCAGCAGCTTAAGGGGGACGGGAACTGAAGCTTTCTTT	CASSLRGTGTEAFF
NA	TRBD1	TRBV18	TRBJ1-2	TGTGCCAGCTCCCCCGGGACAGATAACTATGGCTACACCTTC	CASSPGTDNYGYTF
NA	NA	TRBV3-1/TRBV3-2	TRBJ2-5	TGTGCCAGCAGCCAGAATGAAGGCCCGCGGGAGACCCAGTACTTC	CASSQNEGPRETQYF
NA	NA	TRBV28	TRBJ2-6	TGTGCCAGCAGTTTATTCAGCTCTGGGGCCAACGTCCTGACTTTC	CASSLFSSGANVLTF
NA	TRBD2	TRBV29-1	TRBJ2-1	TGCAGCGTTGGGGAGGGGTACAATGAGCAGTTCTTC	CSVGEGYNEQFF
NA	TRBD2	TRBV19	TRBJ2-2	TGTGCCAGTGGTCCGGGACTAGCGAGCACCGGGGAGCTGTTTTTT	CASGPGLASTGELFF
NA	NA	TRBV5-6	TRBJ1-4	TGTGCCAGCAGCTTGGGACAGGCCGGGGAAAAACTGTTTTTT	CASSLGQAGEKLFF
NA	NA	TRBV9	TRBJ1-4	TGTGCCAGCAGCCCCAGCGGGACATGGGGGGAAAAACTGTTTTTT	CASSPSGTWGEKLFF
NA	NA	TRBV6-5	TRBJ1-6	TGTGCCAGCGTGAGGGAAGGTGGTGGGTCACCCCTCCACTTT	CASVREGGGSPLHF
NA	NA	TRBV6-1	TRBJ1-6	TGTGCCAGCAGTGGAGAGGGCAGCTCCTATAATTCACCCCTCCACTTT	CASSGEGSSYNSPLHF
NA	NA	TRBV2	TRBJ1-2	TGTGCCAGCAGTGATTACAGGGTGGGAGAGGGCTACACCTTC	CASSDYRVGEGYTF
NA	NA	TRBV28	TRBJ1-1	TGTGCCAGCAGCCAAACGCGCCCTGAAGGGGTGGGGAACACTGAAGCTTTCTTT	CASSQTRPEGVGNTEAFF
NA	TRBD2	TRBV9	TRBJ2-3	TGTGCCAGCAGCCCCAGACTAGCGGGGTACGTCCCAGATACGCAGTATTTT	CASSPRLAGYVPDTQYF
NA	NA	TRBV12-3/TRBV12-4	TRBJ1-4	TGTGCCAGCAAGGCTGGGGCGGCTTTCAAACTGTTTTTT	CASKAGAAFKLFF
NA	TRBD1	TRBV28	TRBJ2-5	TGTGCCAGCAGTTCCCTGGACAGGATAAGAGAGACCCAGTACTTC	CASSSLDRIRETQYF
NA	TRBD1	TRBV19	TRBJ2-7	TGTGCCAGTAGTATCGGGGTGGGGGACAGTGCCTACGAGCAGTACTTC	CASSIGVGDSAYEQYF
NA	NA	TRBV30	TRBJ1-1	TGTGCCAGACAACTGAACACTGAAGCTTTCTTT	CARQLNTEAFF
NA	NA	TRBV12-3/TRBV12-4	TRBJ1-1	TGTGCCAGCAGTTTGGGGGGGAACACTGAAGCTTTCTTT	CASSLGGNTEAFF
few	NA	TRBV7-9	TRBJ2-2	TGTGCCAGCAGCCCAAATACCGGGACTTCGAACACCGGGGAGCTGTTTTTT	CASSPNTGTSNTGELFF
NA	TRBD2	TRBV6-5	TRBJ2-5	TGTGCCAGCATGCCTAGCGGGGCAGGAGAAGAGACCCAGTACTTC	CASMPSGAGEETQYF
NA	NA	TRBV7-9	TRBJ2-7	TGTGCCAGCAGCGACACGACAGAGAGCTCCTACGAGCAGTACTTC	CASSDTTESSYEQYF
NA	TRBD1	TRBV7-2	TRBJ1-3	TGTGCCAGCAGCCCCAGACAGGGGAGCTCTGGAAACACCATATATTTT	CASSPRQGSSGNTIYF
once	NA	TRBV5-1	TRBJ1-1	TGCGCCACCTCCCCGGGAGGGTACACTGAAGCTTTCTTT	CATSPGGYTEAFF
NA	NA	TRBV12-3/TRBV12-4	TRBJ1-1	TGTGCCAGCAGTGTGACCCGGGGGACTGAAGCTTTCTTT	CASSVTRGTEAFF
once	NA	TRBV5-6	TRBJ1-6	TGTGCCAGCACACGGCGGGGGACCTCACCCCTCCACTTT	CASTRRGTSPLHF